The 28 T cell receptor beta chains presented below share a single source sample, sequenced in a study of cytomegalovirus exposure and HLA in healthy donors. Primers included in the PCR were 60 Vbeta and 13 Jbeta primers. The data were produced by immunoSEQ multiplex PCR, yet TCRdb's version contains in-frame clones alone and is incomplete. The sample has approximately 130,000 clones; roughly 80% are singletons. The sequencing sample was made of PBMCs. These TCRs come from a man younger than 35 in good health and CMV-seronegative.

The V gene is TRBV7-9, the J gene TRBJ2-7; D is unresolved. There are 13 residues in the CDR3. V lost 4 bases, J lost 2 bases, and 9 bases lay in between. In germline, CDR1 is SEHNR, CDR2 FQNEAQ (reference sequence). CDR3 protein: CASSYLEPYEQYF. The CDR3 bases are TGTGCCAGCAGCTATCTAGAGCCCTACGAGCAGTACTTC.

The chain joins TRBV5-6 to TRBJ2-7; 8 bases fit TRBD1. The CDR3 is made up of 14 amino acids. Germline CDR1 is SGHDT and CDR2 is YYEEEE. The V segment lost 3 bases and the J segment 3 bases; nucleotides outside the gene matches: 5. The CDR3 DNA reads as TGTGCCAGCAGCTCCGGGACAGGAGTCTACGAGCAGTACTTC. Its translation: CASSSGTGVYEQYF. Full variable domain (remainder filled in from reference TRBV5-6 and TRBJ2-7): DAGVTQSPTHLIKTRGQQVTLRCSPKSGHDTVSWYQQALGQGPQFIFQYYEEEERQRGNFPDRFSGHQFPNYSSELNVNALLLGDSALYLCASSSGTGVYEQYFGPGTRLTVT.

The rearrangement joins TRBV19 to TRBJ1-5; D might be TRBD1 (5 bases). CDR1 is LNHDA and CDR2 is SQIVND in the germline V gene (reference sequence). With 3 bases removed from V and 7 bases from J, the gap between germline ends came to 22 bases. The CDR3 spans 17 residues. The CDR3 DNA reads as TGTGCCAGTAGTATCATGTGGGCAGGCTCGGAGGGGCAGCCCCAGCATTTT. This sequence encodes CASSIMWAGSEGQPQHF.

Here the CDR3 reads CASSFMRDSITEAFF. The DNA of the CDR3 is TGTGCCAGCAGCTTTATGAGGGACAGTATCACTGAAGCTTTCTTT. The chain carries TRBV5-5 and TRBJ1-1; 7 positions match TRBD1. Trimming at V came to 2 bases and at J to 4 bases, leaving 8 bases not matched to a gene. Germline V CDR1 and CDR2: SGHKS, YYEKEE (reference sequence). The CDR3 has 15 residues.

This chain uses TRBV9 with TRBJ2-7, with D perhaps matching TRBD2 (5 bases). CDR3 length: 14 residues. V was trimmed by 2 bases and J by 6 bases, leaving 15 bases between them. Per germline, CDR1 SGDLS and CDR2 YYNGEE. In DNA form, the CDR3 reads TGTGCCAGCAGCGTCGACACTAGGAGTGGCGAGCAGTACTTC. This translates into CASSVDTRSGEQYF.

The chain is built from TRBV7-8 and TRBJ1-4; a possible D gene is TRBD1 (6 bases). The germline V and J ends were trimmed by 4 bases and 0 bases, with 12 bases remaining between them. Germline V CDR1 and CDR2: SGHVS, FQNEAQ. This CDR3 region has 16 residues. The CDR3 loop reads CASSYGTLATNEKLFF. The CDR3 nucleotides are TGTGCCAGCAGCTACGGGACACTTGCAACTAATGAAAAACTGTTTTTT.

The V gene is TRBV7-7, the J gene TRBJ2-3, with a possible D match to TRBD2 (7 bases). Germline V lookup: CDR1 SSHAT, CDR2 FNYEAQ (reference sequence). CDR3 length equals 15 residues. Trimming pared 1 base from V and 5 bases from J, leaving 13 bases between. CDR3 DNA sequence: TGTGCCAGCAGCTTAGGGGGGGGCCGAGGAGATACGCAGTATTTT. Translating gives CASSLGGGRGDTQYF.

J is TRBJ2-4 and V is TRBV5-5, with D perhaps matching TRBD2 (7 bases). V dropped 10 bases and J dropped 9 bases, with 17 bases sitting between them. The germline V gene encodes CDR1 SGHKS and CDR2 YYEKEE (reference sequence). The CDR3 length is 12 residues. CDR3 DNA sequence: TGTGCCCGCTCCGGGGGGCACGGCATTCAGTACTTC. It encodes CARSGGHGIQYF. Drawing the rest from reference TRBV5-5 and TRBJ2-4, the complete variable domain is DAGVTQSPTHLIKTRGQQVTLRCSPISGHKSVSWYQQVLGQGPQFIFQYYEKEERGRGNFPDRFSARQFPNYSSELNVNALLLGDSALYLCARSGGHGIQYFGAGTRLSVL.

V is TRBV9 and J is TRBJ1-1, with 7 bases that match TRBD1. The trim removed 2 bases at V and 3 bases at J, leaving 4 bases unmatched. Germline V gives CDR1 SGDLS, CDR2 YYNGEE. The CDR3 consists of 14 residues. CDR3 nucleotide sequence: TGTGCCAGCAGCGTTCAGGGGGGTGACACTGAAGCTTTCTTT. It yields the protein CASSVQGGDTEAFF.

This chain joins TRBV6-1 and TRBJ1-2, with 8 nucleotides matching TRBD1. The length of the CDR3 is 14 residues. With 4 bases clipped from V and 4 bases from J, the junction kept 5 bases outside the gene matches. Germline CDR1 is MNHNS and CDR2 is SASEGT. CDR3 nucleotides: TGTGCCAGCAGTGCCACAACAGGGGGCTATGGCTACACCTTC. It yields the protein CASSATTGGYGYTF.

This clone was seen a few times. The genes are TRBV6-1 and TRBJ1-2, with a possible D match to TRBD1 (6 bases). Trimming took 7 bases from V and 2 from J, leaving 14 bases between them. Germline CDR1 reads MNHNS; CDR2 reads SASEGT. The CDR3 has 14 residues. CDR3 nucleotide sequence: TGTGCCAGCACCCTCACAGGGTTGAACTATGGCTACACCTTC. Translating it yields CASTLTGLNYGYTF.

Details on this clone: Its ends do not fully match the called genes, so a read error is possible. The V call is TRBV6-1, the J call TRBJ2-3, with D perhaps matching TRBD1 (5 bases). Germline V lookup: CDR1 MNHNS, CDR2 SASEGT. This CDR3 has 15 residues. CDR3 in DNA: TGTGCCAGCAGTGAATCTCACTGGGGCACAGATATGCAGTATTTT. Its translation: CASSESHWGTDMQYF.

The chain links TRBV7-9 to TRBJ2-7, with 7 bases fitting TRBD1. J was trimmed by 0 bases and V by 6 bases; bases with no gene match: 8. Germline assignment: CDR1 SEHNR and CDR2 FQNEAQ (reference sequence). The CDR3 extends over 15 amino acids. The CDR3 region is CASSQGDSRSYEQYF. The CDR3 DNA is TGTGCCAGCAGTCAGGGGGACAGCCGCTCCTACGAGCAGTACTTC.

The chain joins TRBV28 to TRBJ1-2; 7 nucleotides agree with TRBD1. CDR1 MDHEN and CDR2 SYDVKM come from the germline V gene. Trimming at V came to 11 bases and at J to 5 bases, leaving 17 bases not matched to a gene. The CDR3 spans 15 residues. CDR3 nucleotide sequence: TGTGCCGGGTCAATGGGTCCGGGACAGACATATGGCTACACCTTC. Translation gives CAGSMGPGQTYGYTF.

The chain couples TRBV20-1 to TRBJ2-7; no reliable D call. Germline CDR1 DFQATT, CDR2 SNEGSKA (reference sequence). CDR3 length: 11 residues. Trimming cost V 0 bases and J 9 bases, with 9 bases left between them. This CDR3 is CSARDLPGQYF. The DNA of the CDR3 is TGCAGTGCTAGAGATCTCCCGGGGCAGTACTTC.

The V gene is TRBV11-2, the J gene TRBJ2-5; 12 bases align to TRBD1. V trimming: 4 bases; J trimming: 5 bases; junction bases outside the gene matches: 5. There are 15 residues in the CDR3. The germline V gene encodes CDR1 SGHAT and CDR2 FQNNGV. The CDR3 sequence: CASSSGQGAGETQYF. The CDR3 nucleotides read TGTGCCAGCAGCTCGGGACAGGGGGCTGGGGAGACCCAGTACTTC.

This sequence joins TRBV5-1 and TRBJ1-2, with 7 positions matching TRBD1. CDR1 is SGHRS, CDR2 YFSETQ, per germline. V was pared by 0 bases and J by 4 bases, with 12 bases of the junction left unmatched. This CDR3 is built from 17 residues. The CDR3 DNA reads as TGCGCCAGCAGCTTGGTTGGGGGTTTGACAGGGAGCTATGGCTACACCTTC. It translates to CASSLVGGLTGSYGYTF.

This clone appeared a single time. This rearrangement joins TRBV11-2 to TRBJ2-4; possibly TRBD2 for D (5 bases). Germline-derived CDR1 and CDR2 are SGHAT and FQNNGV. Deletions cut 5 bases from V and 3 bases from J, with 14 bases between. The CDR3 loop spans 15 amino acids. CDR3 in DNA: TGTGCCAGCAGCCGTACCGGGGTCGTCAAAAACATTCAGTACTTC. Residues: CASSRTGVVKNIQYF.

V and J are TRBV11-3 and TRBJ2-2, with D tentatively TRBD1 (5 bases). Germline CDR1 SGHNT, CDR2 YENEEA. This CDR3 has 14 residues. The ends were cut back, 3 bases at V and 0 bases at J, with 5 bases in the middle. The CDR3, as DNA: TGTGCCAGCAGCTTGACAGCGAACACCGGGGAGCTGTTTTTT. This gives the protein CASSLTANTGELFF.

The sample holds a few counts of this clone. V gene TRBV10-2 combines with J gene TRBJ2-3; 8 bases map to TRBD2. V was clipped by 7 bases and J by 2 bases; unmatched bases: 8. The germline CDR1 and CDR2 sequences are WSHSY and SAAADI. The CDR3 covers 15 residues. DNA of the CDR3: TGCGCCAGCACTATTAGCGGGAATCCCACAGATACGCAGTATTTT. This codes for CASTISGNPTDTQYF.

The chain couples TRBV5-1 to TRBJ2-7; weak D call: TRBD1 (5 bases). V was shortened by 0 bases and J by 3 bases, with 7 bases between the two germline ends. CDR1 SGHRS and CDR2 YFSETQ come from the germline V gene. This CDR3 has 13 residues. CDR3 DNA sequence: TGCGCCAGCAGCTTGGGACAGTACTACGAGCAGTACTTC. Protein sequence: CASSLGQYYEQYF. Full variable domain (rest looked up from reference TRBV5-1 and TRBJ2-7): KAGVTQTPRYLIKTRGQQVTLSCSPISGHRSVSWYQQTPGQGLQFLFEYFSETQRNKGNFPGRFSGRQFSNSRSEMNVSTLELGDSALYLCASSLGQYYEQYFGPGTRLTVT.

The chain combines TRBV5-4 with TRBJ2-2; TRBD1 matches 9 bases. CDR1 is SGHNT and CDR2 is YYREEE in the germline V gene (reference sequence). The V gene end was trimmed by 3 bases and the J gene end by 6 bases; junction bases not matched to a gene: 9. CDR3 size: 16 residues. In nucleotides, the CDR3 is TGTGCCAGCAGCTGGGGACAGGGCGGGCGGGCCGGGGAGCTGTTTTTT. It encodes CASSWGQGGRAGELFF. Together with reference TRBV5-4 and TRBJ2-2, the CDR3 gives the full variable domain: ETGVTQSPTHLIKTRGQQVTLRCSSQSGHNTVSWYQQALGQGPQFIFQYYREEENGRGNFPPRFSGLQFPNYSSELNVNALELDDSALYLCASSWGQGGRAGELFFGEGSRLTVL.

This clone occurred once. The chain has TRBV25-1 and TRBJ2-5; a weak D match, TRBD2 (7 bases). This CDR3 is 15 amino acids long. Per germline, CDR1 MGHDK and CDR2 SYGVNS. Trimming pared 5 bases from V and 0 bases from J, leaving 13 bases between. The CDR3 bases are TGTGCCAGCAGTAGGGGGGGTTGGTACCAAGAGACCCAGTACTTC. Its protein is CASSRGGWYQETQYF.

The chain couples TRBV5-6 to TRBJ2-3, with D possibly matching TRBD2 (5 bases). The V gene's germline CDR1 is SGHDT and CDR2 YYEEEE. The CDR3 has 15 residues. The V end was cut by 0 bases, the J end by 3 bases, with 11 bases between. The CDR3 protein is CASSLEQRGTDTQYF. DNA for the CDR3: TGTGCCAGCAGCTTGGAACAGAGAGGGACAGATACGCAGTATTTT.

CDR3 residues: CASSPQWEIATEAFF. The CDR3 DNA sequence: TGTGCCAGCAGCCCGCAGTGGGAGATTGCCACTGAAGCTTTCTTT. J is TRBJ1-1 and V is TRBV7-2; D is unresolved. CDR1 and CDR2 from the germline V gene are SGHTA and FQGNSA. Trimming removed 5 bases from V and 4 bases from J, with 17 bases in between. The CDR3 sequence is 15 residues long.

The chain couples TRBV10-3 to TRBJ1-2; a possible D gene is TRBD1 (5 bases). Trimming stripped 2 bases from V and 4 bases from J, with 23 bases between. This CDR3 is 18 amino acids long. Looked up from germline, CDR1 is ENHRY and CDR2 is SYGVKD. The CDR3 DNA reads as TGTGCCATCAGTGAGACCTTTCTAGCGGGGGGTGTGGCCTATGGCTACACCTTC. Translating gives CAISETFLAGGVAYGYTF.

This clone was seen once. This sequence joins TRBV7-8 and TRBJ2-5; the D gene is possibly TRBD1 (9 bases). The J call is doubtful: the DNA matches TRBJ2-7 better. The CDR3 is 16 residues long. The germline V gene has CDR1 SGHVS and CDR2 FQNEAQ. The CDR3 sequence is CASSLVAGQGSYEQYF. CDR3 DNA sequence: TGTGCCAGCAGCTTAGTAGCGGGACAGGGATCCTACGAGCAGTACTTC.

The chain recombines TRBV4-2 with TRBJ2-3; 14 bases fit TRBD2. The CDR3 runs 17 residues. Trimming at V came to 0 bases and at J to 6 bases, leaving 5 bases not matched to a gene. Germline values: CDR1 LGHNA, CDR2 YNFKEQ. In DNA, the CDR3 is TGTGCCAGCAGCCAAGACAGGACTAGCGGGGGGAGGGATACGCAGTATTTT. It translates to CASSQDRTSGGRDTQYF.